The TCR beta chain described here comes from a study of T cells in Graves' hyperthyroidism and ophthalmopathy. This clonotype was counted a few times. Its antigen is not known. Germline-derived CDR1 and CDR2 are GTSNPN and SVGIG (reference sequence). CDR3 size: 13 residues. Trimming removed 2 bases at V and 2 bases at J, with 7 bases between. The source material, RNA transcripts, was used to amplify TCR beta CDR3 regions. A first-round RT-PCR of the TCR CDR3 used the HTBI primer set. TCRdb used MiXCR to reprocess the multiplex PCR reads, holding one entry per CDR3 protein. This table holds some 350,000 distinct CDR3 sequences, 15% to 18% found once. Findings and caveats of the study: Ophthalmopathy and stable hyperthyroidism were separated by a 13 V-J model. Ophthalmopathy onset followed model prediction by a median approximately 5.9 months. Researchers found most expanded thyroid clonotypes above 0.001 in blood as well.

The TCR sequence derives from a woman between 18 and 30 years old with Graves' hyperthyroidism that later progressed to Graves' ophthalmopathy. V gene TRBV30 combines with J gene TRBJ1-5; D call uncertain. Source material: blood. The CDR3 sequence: CAWSKDGNQPQHF. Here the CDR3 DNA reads TGTGCCTGGAGTAAGGACGGCAATCAGCCCCAGCATTTT.